This T cell receptor (beta chain) was sequenced during a study of cytomegalovirus exposure and HLA in healthy donors (dated 2017 in TCRdb). Background for the entire study: According to a later analysis, one platform produced both the 120 validation repertoires and the 550 to 800 repertoires of the first cohort. The aim of the study was to test whether cataloging public T cell receptors could identify signatures of past pathogen exposure. Along with the roughly 670-subject first cohort, a separate validation cohort of over 90 different subjects was used. To predict cytomegalovirus infection status, the study combined high-throughput TCR immunosequencing, statistical association of individual TCRs with disease status, and machine learning.

The donors belonged to the validation cohort of approximately 130 subjects, which was separate from the 666-subject first cohort. Reading the germline V gene gives CDR1 SGHAT and CDR2 FQNNGV. Reading from cysteine to phenylalanine, the CDR3 counts 14 amino acids. Just the 42-base CDR3 DNA is kept, in frame starting at base 1. The germline ends are 6 bases apart after V is trimmed by 2 bases and J by 1 base. Regarding this clone: The clone's antigen remains unknown. Base qualities are not provided; no much larger clone lies one nucleotide away.

The method was the immunoSEQ multiplex PCR assay. As for the original processing: A statistical classification framework was developed to diagnose cytomegalovirus status using the catalog of TCR beta chain sequences. TCRdb retrieved this table from immuneACCESS and kept in-frame rearrangements only. Not all clones are present; in checked studies, unresolved V genes account for under half, and no reason is known for the remainder. The DNA was the basis for D and trimming; V, J and clone size are from that table. This sample is represented by tens of thousands of clones; over 90% of them were singletons. Approximately 2.5% of the sample is held by the ten biggest clonotypes. What the authors observed across the whole study: The classifier was reported to diagnose cytomegalovirus status with high specificity and sensitivity in both the original cohort and the validation cohort. In vitro tests confirmed that three of the cytomegalovirus-associated TCR beta chains recognize cytomegalovirus antigens. It was suggested by the authors that the approach could potentially be generalized to other disease states and immunological phenotypes. All 120 or so repertoires were used to score co-occurrence in the validation cohort in a later analysis, because that analysis had no HLA typing for the cohort. A total of fewer than 200 TCR beta chains were listed by the study as associated with cytomegalovirus. Across donors, most TCR sequences were observed very rarely, whereas some public TCRs were present in many individuals. In a later analysis, TCRs clustered in the first cohort were found to also tend to co-occur in the roughly 110 validation repertoires, with approximately 94% of cluster scores above 0.

The TCR originated in a man between 18 and 29 years old in good health and CMV-seronegative. Sequencing input: PBMCs. This chain joins TRBV11-2 to TRBJ2-1; perhaps TRBD2 is the D gene, with 5 bases matching. The CDR3 sequence is CASSLLASYNEQFF. The nucleotide sequence reads as follows: TGTGCCAGCAGCTTACTAGCTTCCTACAATGAGCAGTTCTTC.